The rows below give T cell receptor beta chains drawn from one sample of a study of blood T cell repertoires in COVID-19. The data were produced by immunoSEQ multiplex PCR, yet TCRdb's version contains in-frame clones alone and is incomplete. The data show fewer than 90,000 clones, with more than 75% seen just once and around 5.3% held by the top ten. Sequencing was performed on peripheral blood. The source is a man over 45 with active or convalescent COVID-19. CDR3s include the opening cysteine and the closing phenylalanine or tryptophan. Each record gives: CDR3 DNA, CDR3 protein, clone size, D gene, J gene, V gene. The D gene is left open where the match is weak. Rows give clone size only sometimes, using once, few, many, or a class for an expanded clone.

TGTGCCAGCAGCTCACGGAATGAGCAGTTCTTC	CASSSRNEQFF	.	.	TRBJ2-1	TRBV3-1/TRBV3-2
TGTGCCAGCAGATTCGGACAGGGGTTTTCCTACGAGCAGTACTTC	CASRFGQGFSYEQYF	once	TRBD1	TRBJ2-7	TRBV5-6
TGTGCCAGCAGTTTCCGCGGAAGCACAGATACGCAGTATTTT	CASSFRGSTDTQYF	.	.	TRBJ2-3	TRBV28
TGCGCCAGCAGTGAGTCTGAGTCGACCCAGTACTTC	CASSESESTQYF	.	.	TRBJ2-5	TRBV10-2
TGCGCCAGCAGTGGCGACAGCAATGAGCAGTTCTTC	CASSGDSNEQFF	.	.	TRBJ2-1	TRBV10-2
TGTGCCAGCATGACTAGCGGGGGGACGACTGAGACCCAGTACTTC	CASMTSGGTTETQYF	.	TRBD2	TRBJ2-5	TRBV2
TGCGCCAGCAGCCAAGCCACCCCGGGACAGGGTGGGGAAAAACTGTTTTTT	CASSQATPGQGGEKLFF	.	TRBD1	TRBJ1-4	TRBV4-1
TGTGCCAGCAGCTTAGGTTCAGCGGGGGGATACAATGAGCAGTTCTTC	CASSLGSAGGYNEQFF	.	TRBD2	TRBJ2-1	TRBV7-6
TGTGCCAGCAGCCAAGAGCGGGACCTCGACTACGAGCAGTACTTC	CASSQERDLDYEQYF	.	.	TRBJ2-7	TRBV3-1/TRBV3-2
TGTGCCAGCAGGCAGGGACAAGAGACCCAGTACTTC	CASRQGQETQYF	.	.	TRBJ2-5	TRBV6-6
TGTGCCAGCAGTCTCCAGGGTGAGCAGTTCTTC	CASSLQGEQFF	once	.	TRBJ2-1	TRBV12-3/TRBV12-4
TGTGCCAGCAGCGTAGCCTTGGGACAGGGAAAGGTCGGGGAGCTGTTTTTT	CASSVALGQGKVGELFF	.	TRBD1	TRBJ2-2	TRBV9
TGTGCCATCAGTGACATAGATACGCAGTATTTT	CAISDIDTQYF	.	.	TRBJ2-3	TRBV10-3
TGTGCCAGCAGCTTCCACTCTAGCGGGCAAGAGACCCAGTACTTC	CASSFHSSGQETQYF	.	TRBD2	TRBJ2-5	TRBV7-2